This record looks at one T cell receptor (beta chain) sequence and its context. Antigen unknown. The data originate from a study of shared clonotypes between healthy human individuals. Trimming removed 4 bases from V and 5 bases from J, with 16 bases in between. The CDR3 has 14 amino acids. Germline V CDR1 and CDR2: SGHRS, YFSETQ. Clones were sequenced by immunoSEQ multiplex PCR, and TCRdb holds only the in-frame ones, with some missing. The sample contains about 2,500,000 clones, 90% to 95% of which appear only once. General study findings and limits: Against clonotypes common to all four donors, non-shared ones had lower generation probabilities. With a handful of donors compared, roughly 5% of naive CD4 clonotypes were shared.

Each of the donors was a healthy adult who was HIV-negative and had not had a recent acute infection or vaccination. The gene calls are TRBV5-1 and TRBJ2-7, with D possibly being TRBD1 or TRBD2 (5 bases each). The sequencing sample was made of naive CD4+ T cells sorted from blood. Subset meaning: CD45RA+ positively selected. The sequence came from a man between 18 and 35 years old in good health. The CDR3 loop is CASSALQLGDEQYF. The CDR3 region has the DNA TGCGCCAGCAGCGCCCTGCAACTAGGGGACGAGCAGTACTTC.